The following is a T cell receptor beta chain sequence with its context. Its target is not known. The data are from a study of graft-versus-host responses after intestinal transplantation. Study background: Grafts were multivisceral, liver-intestinal, or isolated intestinal. Recipients uniformly received anti-thymocyte globulin induction, followed by tacrolimus and steroids for roughly three years. Study findings and constraints: Some GvH clones were seen earlier in gut or blood, suggesting intestinal origin. Early post-transplant falls in HvG clones accompanied the peak levels of circulating GvH clones.

Per germline, CDR1 SGHVS and CDR2 FNYEAQ. The ends lost 5 bases at V and 4 bases at J; junction bases unmatched: 1. The length of the CDR3 is 13 residues. The table came from immunoSEQ multiplex PCR; TCRdb's copy has only in-frame clones and leaves some out. The sample has about 29,000 clones, 85% to 95% seen once. The sample was PBMCs, taken roughly 62 days after intestinal transplant. The rearrangement links TRBV7-6 to TRBJ2-2, with 7 bases matching TRBD2. The sequence came from a human patient who received an intestinal transplant, so some T cells may come from the graft donor. CDR3 in DNA: TGTGCCAGCAGCCGGGAGGTCACCGGGGAGCTGTTTTTT. This sequence encodes CASSREVTGELFF.